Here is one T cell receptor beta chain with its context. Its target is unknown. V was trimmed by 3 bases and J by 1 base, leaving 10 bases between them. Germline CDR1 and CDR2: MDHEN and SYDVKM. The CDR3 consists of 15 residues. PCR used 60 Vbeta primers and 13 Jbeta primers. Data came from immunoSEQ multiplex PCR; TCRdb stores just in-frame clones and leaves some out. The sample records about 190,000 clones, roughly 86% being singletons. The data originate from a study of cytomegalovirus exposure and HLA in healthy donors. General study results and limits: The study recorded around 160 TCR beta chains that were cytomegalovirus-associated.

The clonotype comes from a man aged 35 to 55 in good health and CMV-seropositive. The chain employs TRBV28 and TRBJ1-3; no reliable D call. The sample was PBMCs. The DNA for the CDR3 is TGTGCCAGCAGTTTGAGGGCCGGTTCTGGAAACACCATATATTTT. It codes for CASSLRAGSGNTIYF.